The source of this T cell receptor (beta chain) is a study of blood T cell repertoires in COVID-19. This clone was counted at least ten times. V lost 1 base and J lost 5; bases outside the gene matches: 5. The CDR3 extends over 16 amino acids. Germline CDR1 LGHNA, CDR2 YNFKEQ. Repertoires were generated with immunoSEQ multiplex PCR, while TCRdb's copy carries only in-frame clones and drops some. The repertoire includes about 74,000 clones, around 77% of them detected once, and 15% to 20% sits in the top ten. Sequencing was carried out using peripheral blood. This clonotype originated in a man aged 70-80 years with active or convalescent COVID-19. V and J are TRBV4-2 and TRBJ2-5, with TRBD1 identical over 12 bases. The CDR3 is CASSQGGQGASETQYF. CDR3 sequence (DNA): TGTGCCAGCAGCCAAGGGGGACAGGGGGCTTCGGAGACCCAGTACTTC.